The 16 T cell receptor beta chains below were found in one sample sequenced in a study of response to subunit inactivated influenza vaccine. TCRdb ran MiXCR on the RT-PCR reads and lists one entry per CDR3 protein. The table has about 540,000 distinct CDR3 sequences, approximately 22% seen once. These records were also assigned to another study, of T cells expressing NK-cell markers. That paper notes: Making the TCR beta cDNA relied on 5'RACE template switching with UMIs.

The sample here was CD4+ T cells sorted from PBMCs, taken 11 to 12 days after vaccination. All receptors derive from a man over 45 who received an inactivated influenza vaccine.

This clonotype was observed at least ten times. CDR3 DNA: TGTGCCAGCAGCCCCACGGGGGCCACCTACGAGCAGTACTTC. Translating it yields CASSPTGATYEQYF. The rearrangement joins TRBV7-2 to TRBJ2-7; D is tentatively TRBD1 or TRBD2 (6 bases each). The CDR3 runs to 14 residues. Trimming pared 5 bases from V and 2 bases from J, leaving 13 bases between. Germline assignment: CDR1 SGHTA and CDR2 FQGNSA.

In this sample, this clonotype turned up a few times. V is TRBV12-3 or TRBV12-4 and J is TRBJ2-2; 7 nucleotides agree with TRBD1. The CDR3 runs 14 residues. With 6 bases clipped from V and 5 bases from J, the junction kept 6 bases outside the gene matches. CDR3 sequence: CASSNRGRTGELFF. The CDR3 bases are TGTGCCAGCAGCAACAGGGGTAGAACCGGGGAGCTGTTTTTT.

V is TRBV6-1 and J is TRBJ1-4; D remains unclear. CDR3 length: 17 residues. V lost 6 bases and J lost 7, with 24 bases in between. Looked up from germline, CDR1 is MNHNS and CDR2 is SASEGT. The DNA for the CDR3 is TGTGCCAGCAGCCCAACAGATTACGGTGATATAGGTGAAAAACTGTTTTTT. Translated: CASSPTDYGDIGEKLFF.

This clonotype was picked up one time. The chain uses TRBV10-3 and TRBJ2-3; D possibly corresponds to TRBD1 (5 bases). Germline V gives CDR1 ENHRY, CDR2 SYGVKD. This CDR3 has 14 residues. Between the trimmed V and J ends, which lost 11 bases and 1 base, there was a span of 16 bases. Here the CDR3 reads CASQDVVGTDTQYF. CDR3 nucleotides: TGTGCCTCACAGGACGTAGTTGGCACAGATACGCAGTATTTT.

The sample holds a few counts of this clonotype. At one of its ends the junction is not consistent with the germline gene, which may arise from a read error. The chain combines TRBV20-1 with TRBJ1-1; 8 nucleotides line up with TRBD1. The germline V gene encodes CDR1 DFQATT and CDR2 SNEGSKA (reference sequence). The CDR3 spans 16 residues. The CDR3 DNA sequence: TGCAGTGCCAGAGCAGCAACAGGGGGAGTCTACACTGAAGCTTTCTTT. Its protein product is CSARAATGGVYTEAFF.

The V gene is TRBV7-2, the J gene TRBJ2-1; tentatively, D is TRBD2 (6 bases). Deletions cut 4 bases from V and 6 bases from J, with 13 bases between. There are 14 residues in the CDR3. Germline V gene data show CDR1 as SGHTA and CDR2 as FQGNSA. The DNA of the CDR3 is TGTGCCAGCAGCTCTGGACTAAGCCCCAATGAGCAGTTCTTC. Translated: CASSSGLSPNEQFF.

Here the CDR3 DNA reads TGTGCCAGCAGCAGTCCCCCGGATGAGCAGTTCTTC. As protein: CASSSPPDEQFF. The chain links TRBV12-3 or TRBV12-4 to TRBJ2-1; D uncertain. Between the trimmed V and J ends, which lost 6 bases and 8 bases, there was a span of 11 bases. The CDR3 has 12 residues.

V gene TRBV4-2 combines with J gene TRBJ2-2, with D uncertain. The CDR3 is made up of 15 amino acids. Trimming took off 0 bases at V and 0 bases at J, with 5 bases between the two ends. Germline assignment: CDR1 LGHNA and CDR2 YNFKEQ. CDR3 sequence (DNA): TGTGCCAGCAGCCAAGAATATCCGAACACCGGGGAGCTGTTTTTT. This encodes CASSQEYPNTGELFF.

This clonotype has just a few counts. This chain uses TRBV7-2 with TRBJ2-2, with D perhaps matching TRBD2 (6 bases). This CDR3 is 16 amino acids long. Germline V gene sequence: CDR1 SGHTA, CDR2 FQGNSA. V was cut by 4 bases and J by 0 bases, with 12 bases left in between. The CDR3 nucleotides are TGTGCCAGCAGCTCTGCGGGACTCACGAACACCGGGGAGCTGTTTTTT. This sequence encodes CASSSAGLTNTGELFF.

This clonotype was found many times. V is TRBV2 and J is TRBJ2-1; 10 bases match TRBD2. In germline, CDR1 is SNHLY, CDR2 FYNNEI. Germline trimming cut 4 bases from V and 6 bases from J; bases unmatched to any gene: 6. This CDR3 region has 15 residues. Written as DNA, the CDR3 is TGTGCCAGCAGTGGTTCTAGCGGGAGTTTCAATGAGCAGTTCTTC. Amino acids: CASSGSSGSFNEQFF.

There are many counts of this clonotype. The V and J genes are TRBV12-3 or TRBV12-4 and TRBJ2-1; TRBD2 matches 7 bases. After removal of 6 bases from V and 7 bases from J, the junction contained 12 bases not matched to a gene. The CDR3 runs to 15 residues. Here the CDR3 reads CASSSSGVVGNEQFF. The CDR3 bases are TGTGCCAGCAGCTCAAGCGGGGTGGTGGGTAATGAGCAGTTCTTC.

The chain uses TRBV5-1 and TRBJ2-1, with 12 bases matching TRBD2. With V trimmed by 4 bases and J by 8 bases, 25 bases remained unmatched. The CDR3 runs to 21 residues. In germline, CDR1 is SGHRS, CDR2 YFSETQ. The CDR3 sequence is CASSPRDASRLAGVLGDEQFF. The CDR3 DNA sequence: TGCGCCAGCAGCCCCCGGGACGCAAGTCGACTAGCGGGAGTTCTGGGCGATGAGCAGTTCTTC.

V gene TRBV12-3 or TRBV12-4 combines with J gene TRBJ1-1; D not resolved. The CDR3 is made up of 14 amino acids. V was cut by 2 bases and J by 1 base, with 8 bases left in between. CDR3 sequence: CASSLKGPNTEAFF. CDR3 DNA sequence: TGTGCCAGCAGTTTAAAAGGACCGAACACTGAAGCTTTCTTT.

This chain joins TRBV12-3 or TRBV12-4 and TRBJ1-5; D gene ambiguous. V lost 5 bases and J 3 bases, leaving 5 bases between the germline ends. CDR3 length: 12 residues. The CDR3 bases are TGTGCCAGCAGTCGGACCAATCAGCCCCAGCATTTT. This gives the protein CASSRTNQPQHF.

V gene TRBV5-4 combines with J gene TRBJ1-3; TRBD1 matches at 8 bases. This CDR3 spans 14 amino acids. The V gene end was trimmed by 4 bases and the J gene end by 2 bases; junction bases not matched to a gene: 2. CDR1 and CDR2 (germline): SGHNT, YYREEE (reference sequence). The CDR3 coding sequence is TGTGCCAGCAGCAAACAGGGGGCTGGAAACACCATATATTTT. This sequence encodes CASSKQGAGNTIYF.

This clonotype was picked up a small number of times. The chain combines TRBV4-2 with TRBJ2-2; no definite D call. V dropped 0 bases and J dropped 2 bases, with 13 bases sitting between them. Germline lookup yields CDR1 LGHNA and CDR2 YNFKEQ. The CDR3 covers 17 residues. The DNA of the CDR3 is TGTGCCAGCAGCCAAGAGGGGTCTTTCCAAAACACCGGGGAGCTGTTTTTT. It translates to CASSQEGSFQNTGELFF.